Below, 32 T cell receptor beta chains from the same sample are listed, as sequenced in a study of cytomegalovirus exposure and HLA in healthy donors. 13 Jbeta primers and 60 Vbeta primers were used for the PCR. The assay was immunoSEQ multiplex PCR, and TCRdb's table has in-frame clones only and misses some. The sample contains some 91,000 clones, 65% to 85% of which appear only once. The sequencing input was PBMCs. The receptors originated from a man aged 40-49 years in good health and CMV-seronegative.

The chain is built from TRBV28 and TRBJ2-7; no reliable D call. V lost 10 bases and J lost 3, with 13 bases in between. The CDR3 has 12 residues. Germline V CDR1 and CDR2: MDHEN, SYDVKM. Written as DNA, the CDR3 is TGTGCCACAAAAGACACATACTACGAGCAGTACTTC. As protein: CATKDTYYEQYF. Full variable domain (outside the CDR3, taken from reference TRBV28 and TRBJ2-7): DVKVTQSSRYLVKRTGEKVFLECVQDMDHENMFWYRQDPGLGLRLIYFSYDVKMKEKGDIPEGYSVSREKKERFSLILESASTNQTSMYLCATKDTYYEQYFGPGTRLTVT.

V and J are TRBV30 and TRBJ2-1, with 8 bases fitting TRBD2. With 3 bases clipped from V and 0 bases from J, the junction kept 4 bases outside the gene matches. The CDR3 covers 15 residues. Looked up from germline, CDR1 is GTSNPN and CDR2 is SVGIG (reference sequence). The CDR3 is CAWRTGLASYNEQFF. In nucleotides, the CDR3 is TGTGCCTGGAGGACTGGACTAGCCTCCTACAATGAGCAGTTCTTC.

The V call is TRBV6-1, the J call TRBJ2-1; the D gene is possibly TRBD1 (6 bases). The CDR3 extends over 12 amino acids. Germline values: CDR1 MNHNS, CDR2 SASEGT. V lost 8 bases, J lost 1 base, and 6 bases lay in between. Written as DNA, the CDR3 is TGTGCCAGCGGGACATCCTACAATGAGCAGTTCTTC. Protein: CASGTSYNEQFF.

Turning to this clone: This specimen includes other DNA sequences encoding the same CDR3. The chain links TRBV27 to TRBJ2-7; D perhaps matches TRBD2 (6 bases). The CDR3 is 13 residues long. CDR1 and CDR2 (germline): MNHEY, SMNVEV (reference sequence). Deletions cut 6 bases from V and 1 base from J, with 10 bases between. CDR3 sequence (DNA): TGTGCCAGCAGCCTGACTAGTTCCTACGAGCAGTACTTC. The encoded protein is CASSLTSSYEQYF.

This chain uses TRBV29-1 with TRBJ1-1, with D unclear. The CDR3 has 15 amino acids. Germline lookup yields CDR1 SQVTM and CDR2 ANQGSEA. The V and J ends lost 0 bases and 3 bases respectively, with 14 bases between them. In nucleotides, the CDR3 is TGCAGCGTTGAAGATGACCAGTTCGGGGACACTGAAGCTTTCTTT. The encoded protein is CSVEDDQFGDTEAFF.

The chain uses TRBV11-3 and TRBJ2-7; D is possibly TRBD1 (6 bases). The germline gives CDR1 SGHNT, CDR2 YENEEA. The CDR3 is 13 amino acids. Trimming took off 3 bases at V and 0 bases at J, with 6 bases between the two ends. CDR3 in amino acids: CASSLDSSYEQYF. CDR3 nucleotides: TGTGCCAGCAGCTTGGACAGCTCCTACGAGCAGTACTTC.

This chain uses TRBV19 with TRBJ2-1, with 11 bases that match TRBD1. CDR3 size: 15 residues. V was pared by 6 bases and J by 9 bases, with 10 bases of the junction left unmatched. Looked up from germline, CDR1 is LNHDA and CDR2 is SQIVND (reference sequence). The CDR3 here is CASRLLGQGASEQFF. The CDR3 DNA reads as TGTGCCAGTAGACTCCTTGGACAGGGGGCTAGTGAGCAGTTCTTC.

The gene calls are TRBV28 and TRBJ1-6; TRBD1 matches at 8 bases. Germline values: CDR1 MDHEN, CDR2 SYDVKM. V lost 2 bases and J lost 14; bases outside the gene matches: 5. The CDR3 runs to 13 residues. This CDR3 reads CASSLQGALTLHF. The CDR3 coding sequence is TGTGCCAGCAGTTTACAGGGGGCCCTGACCCTCCACTTT.

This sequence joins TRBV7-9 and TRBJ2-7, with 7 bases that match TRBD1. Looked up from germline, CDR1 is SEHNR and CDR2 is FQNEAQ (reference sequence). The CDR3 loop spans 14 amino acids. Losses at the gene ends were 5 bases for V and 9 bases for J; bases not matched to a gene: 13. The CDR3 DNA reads TGTGCCAGCAGCCCCCTAGGGGCAGGGGGTCGGCAGTACTTC. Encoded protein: CASSPLGAGGRQYF.

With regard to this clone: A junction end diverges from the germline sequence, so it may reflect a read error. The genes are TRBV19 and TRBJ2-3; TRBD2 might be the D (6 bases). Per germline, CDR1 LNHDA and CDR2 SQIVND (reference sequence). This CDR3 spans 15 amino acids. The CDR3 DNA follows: TGTGCCAGTAGTAAGGGACTGGGGAAGACAGATACGCGGTATTTT. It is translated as CASSKGLGKTDTRYF.

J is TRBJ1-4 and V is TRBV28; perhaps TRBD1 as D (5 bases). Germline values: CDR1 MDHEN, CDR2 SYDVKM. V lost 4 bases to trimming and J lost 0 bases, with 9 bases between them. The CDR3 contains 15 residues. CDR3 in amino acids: CASSSGGATNEKLFF. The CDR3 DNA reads TGTGCCAGCAGTTCAGGAGGGGCAACTAATGAAAAACTGTTTTTT.

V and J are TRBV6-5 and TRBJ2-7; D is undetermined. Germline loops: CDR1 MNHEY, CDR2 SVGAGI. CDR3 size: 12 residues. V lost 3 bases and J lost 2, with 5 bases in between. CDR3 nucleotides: TGTGCCAGCAGTTATGGCCCCTACGAGCAGTACTTC. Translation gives CASSYGPYEQYF.

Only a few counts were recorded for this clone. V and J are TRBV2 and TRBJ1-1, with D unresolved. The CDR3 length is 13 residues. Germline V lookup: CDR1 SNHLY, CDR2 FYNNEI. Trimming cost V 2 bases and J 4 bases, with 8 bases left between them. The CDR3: CASSERSGTEAFF. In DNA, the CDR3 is TGTGCCAGCAGTGAAAGGTCAGGCACTGAAGCTTTCTTT.

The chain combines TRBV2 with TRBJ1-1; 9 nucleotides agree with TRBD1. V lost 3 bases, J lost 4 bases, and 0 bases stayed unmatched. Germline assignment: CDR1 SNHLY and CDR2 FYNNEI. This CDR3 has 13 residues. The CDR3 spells CASSETGGTEAFF. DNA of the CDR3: TGTGCCAGCAGTGAGACAGGGGGCACTGAAGCTTTCTTT.

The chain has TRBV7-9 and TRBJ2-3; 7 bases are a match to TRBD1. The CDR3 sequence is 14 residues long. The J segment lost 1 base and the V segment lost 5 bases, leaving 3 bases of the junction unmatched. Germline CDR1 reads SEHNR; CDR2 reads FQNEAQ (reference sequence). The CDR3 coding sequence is TGTGCCAGCAGCCCGCAGGGGGGCACAGATACGCAGTATTTT. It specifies CASSPQGGTDTQYF.

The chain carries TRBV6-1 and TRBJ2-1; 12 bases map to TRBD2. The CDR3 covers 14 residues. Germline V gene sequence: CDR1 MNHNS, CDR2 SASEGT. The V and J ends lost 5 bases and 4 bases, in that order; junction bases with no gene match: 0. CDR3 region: CASSLAGGYNEQFF. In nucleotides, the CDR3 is TGTGCCAGCAGTCTAGCGGGAGGGTACAATGAGCAGTTCTTC.

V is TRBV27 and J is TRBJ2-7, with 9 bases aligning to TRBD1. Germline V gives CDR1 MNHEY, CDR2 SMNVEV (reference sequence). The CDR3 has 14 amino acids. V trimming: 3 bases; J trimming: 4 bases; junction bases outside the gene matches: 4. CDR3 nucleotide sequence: TGTGCCAGCAGTTTTGCACAGGGGGCTTACGAGCAGTACTTC. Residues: CASSFAQGAYEQYF.

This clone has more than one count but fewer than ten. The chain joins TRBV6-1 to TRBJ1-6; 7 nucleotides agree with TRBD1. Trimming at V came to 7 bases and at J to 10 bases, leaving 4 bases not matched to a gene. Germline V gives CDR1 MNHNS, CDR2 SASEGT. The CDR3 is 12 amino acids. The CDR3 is CASTLGGSPLHF. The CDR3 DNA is TGTGCCAGCACGCTAGGGGGCTCACCCCTCCACTTT.

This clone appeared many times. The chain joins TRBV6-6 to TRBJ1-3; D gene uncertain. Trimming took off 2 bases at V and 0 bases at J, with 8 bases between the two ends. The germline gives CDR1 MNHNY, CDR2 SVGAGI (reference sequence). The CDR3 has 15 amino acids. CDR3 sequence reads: CASSYTESSGNTIYF. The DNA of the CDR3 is TGTGCCAGCAGTTACACAGAGAGCTCTGGAAACACCATATATTTT.

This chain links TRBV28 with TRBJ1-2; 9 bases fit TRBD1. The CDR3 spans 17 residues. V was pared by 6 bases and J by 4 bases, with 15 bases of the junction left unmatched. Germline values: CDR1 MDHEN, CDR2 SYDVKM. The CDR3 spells CASRGGGPGQGGYGYTF. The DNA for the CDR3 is TGTGCCAGCAGGGGAGGCGGTCCGGGACAGGGAGGCTATGGCTACACCTTC.

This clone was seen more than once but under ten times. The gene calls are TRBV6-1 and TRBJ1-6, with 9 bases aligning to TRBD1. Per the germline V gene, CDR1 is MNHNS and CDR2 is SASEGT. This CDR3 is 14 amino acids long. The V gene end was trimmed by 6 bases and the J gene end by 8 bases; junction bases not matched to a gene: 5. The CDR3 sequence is CASSVTGGDSPLHF. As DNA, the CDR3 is TGTGCCAGCAGCGTAACAGGGGGCGATTCACCCCTCCACTTT.

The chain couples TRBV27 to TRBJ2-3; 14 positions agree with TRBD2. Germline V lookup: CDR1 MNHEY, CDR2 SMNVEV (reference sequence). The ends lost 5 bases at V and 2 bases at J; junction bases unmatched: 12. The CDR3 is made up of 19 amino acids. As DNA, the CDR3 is TGTGCCAGCAGTCGACGGGGACTAGCGGGGGCGACGGACACAGATACGCAGTATTTT. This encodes CASSRRGLAGATDTDTQYF.

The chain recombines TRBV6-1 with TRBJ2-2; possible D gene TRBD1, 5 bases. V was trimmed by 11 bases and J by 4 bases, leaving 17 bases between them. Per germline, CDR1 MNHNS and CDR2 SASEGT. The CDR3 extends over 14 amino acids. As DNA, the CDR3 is TGTGCCGGAAATGAATGGGGCCTCACCGGGGAGCTGTTTTTT. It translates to CAGNEWGLTGELFF.

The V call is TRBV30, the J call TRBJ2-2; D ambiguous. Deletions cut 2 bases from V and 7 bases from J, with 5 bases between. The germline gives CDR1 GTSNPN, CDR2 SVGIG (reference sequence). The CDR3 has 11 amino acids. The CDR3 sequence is CAWSSFGELFF. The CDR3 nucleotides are TGTGCCTGGAGTTCCTTCGGGGAGCTGTTTTTT.

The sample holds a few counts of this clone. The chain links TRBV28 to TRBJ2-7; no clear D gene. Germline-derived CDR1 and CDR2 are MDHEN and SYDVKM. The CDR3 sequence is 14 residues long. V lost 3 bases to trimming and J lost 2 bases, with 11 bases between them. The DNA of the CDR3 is TGTGCCAGCAGTTTTGTTCGCGGAACCTACGAGCAGTACTTC. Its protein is CASSFVRGTYEQYF.

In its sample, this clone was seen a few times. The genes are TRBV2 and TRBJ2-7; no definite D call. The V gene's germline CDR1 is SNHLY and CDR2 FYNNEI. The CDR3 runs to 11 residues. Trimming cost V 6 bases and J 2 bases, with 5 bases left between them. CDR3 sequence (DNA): TGTGCCAGCAGACAGACCTACGAGCAGTACTTC. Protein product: CASRQTYEQYF.

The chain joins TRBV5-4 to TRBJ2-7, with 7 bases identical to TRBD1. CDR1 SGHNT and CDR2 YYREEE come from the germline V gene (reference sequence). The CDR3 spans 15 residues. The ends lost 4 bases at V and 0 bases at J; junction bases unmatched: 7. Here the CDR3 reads CASSATGSGSYEQYF. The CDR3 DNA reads TGTGCCAGCAGCGCGACAGGGAGCGGCTCCTACGAGCAGTACTTC.

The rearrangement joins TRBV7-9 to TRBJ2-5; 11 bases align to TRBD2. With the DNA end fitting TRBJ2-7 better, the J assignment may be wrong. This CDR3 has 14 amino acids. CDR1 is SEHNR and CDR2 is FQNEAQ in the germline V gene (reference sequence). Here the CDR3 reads CASSLELAGVEQYF. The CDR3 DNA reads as TGTGCCAGCAGCTTAGAACTAGCGGGAGTCGAGCAGTACTTC.

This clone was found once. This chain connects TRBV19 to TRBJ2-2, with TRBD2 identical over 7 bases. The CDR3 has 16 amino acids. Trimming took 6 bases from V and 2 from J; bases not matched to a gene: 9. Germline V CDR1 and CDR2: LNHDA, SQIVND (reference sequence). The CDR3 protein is CASRRLAIRNTGELFF. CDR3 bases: TGTGCCAGTAGACGACTAGCCATCCGAAACACCGGGGAGCTGTTTTTT.

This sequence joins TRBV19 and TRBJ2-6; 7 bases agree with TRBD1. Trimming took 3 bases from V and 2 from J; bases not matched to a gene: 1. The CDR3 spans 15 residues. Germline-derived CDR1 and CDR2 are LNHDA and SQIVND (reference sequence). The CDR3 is CASSIDRAGANVLTF. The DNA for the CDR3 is TGTGCCAGTAGTATCGACAGGGCTGGGGCCAACGTCCTGACTTTC.

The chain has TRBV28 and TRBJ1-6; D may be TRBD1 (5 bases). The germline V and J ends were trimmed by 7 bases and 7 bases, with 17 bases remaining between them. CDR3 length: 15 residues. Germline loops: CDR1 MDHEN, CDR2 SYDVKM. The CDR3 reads CASNPPRQGNSPLHF. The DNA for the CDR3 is TGTGCCAGCAACCCTCCTCGTCAGGGCAATTCACCCCTCCACTTT.

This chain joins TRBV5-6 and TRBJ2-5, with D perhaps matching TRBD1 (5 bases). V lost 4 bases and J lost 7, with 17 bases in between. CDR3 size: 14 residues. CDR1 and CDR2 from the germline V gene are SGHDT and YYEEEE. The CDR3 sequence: CASSRAGFGATQYF. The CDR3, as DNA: TGTGCCAGCAGCAGGGCAGGGTTCGGTGCGACCCAGTACTTC.